A selection of T cell receptor beta chains follows, all from one sample in a study of CD8 T cells in Susac syndrome. TCRdb independently ran MiXCR on the immunoSEQ multiplex PCR reads; one entry per CDR3 protein. The sample has some 150,000 distinct CDR3 sequences, just under 95% seen once; the top ten hold more than 0.2%. The sequenced sample consisted of CD8+ T cells from PBMCs. These receptors originate from a human donor with multiple sclerosis. The CDR3 runs from the conserved cysteine through the conserved F or W. The D gene is left open where the match is weak. Size is stated for part of the rows, as once, few or many counts, or as a class when the clone is expanded.

.,TRBJ1-1,TRBV9,.,CASSVGQKGNTEAFF,TGTGCCAGCAGCGTAGGTCAGAAGGGGAACACTGAAGCTTTCTTT
TRBD1,TRBJ2-7,TRBV5-1,.,CASSSSGTGTFTYEQYF,TGCGCCAGCAGCTCCTCCGGGACAGGGACGTTTACCTACGAGCAGTACTTC
TRBD1,TRBJ1-1,TRBV29-1,.,CSVGGGSGTEAFF,TGCAGCGTTGGAGGGGGCTCGGGCACTGAAGCTTTCTTT
.,TRBJ1-2,TRBV6-2/TRBV6-3,.,CASSYGDGYTF,TGTGCCAGCAGTTACGGAGATGGCTACACCTTC
TRBD1,TRBJ2-1,TRBV9,.,CASSVAGGAHNEQFF,TGTGCCAGCAGCGTAGCAGGGGGCGCCCACAATGAGCAGTTCTTC
.,TRBJ1-1,TRBV7-9,.,CASSLGRRDNTEAFF,TGTGCCAGCAGCCTCGGACGCAGGGACAACACTGAAGCTTTCTTT
.,TRBJ2-7,TRBV27,.,CATAPHLQGEQYF,TGTGCCACCGCACCTCACCTCCAAGGCGAGCAGTACTTC
.,TRBJ1-1,TRBV5-1,.,CASSLNIPGGTPNTEAFF,TGCGCCAGCAGCTTGAACATACCGGGGGGAACTCCGAACACTGAAGCTTTCTTT
.,TRBJ2-1,TRBV5-1,.,CASRLGSNEQFF,TGCGCCAGCCGCCTAGGCTCCAATGAGCAGTTCTTC
TRBD1,TRBJ1-2,TRBV13,once,CASSLTGSGYTF,TGTGCCAGCAGCTTGACAGGGTCTGGCTACACCTTC
.,TRBJ1-5,TRBV2,.,CASSDQKKTNQPQHF,TGTGCCAGCAGTGACCAGAAAAAGACCAATCAGCCCCAGCATTTT
.,TRBJ1-3,TRBV27,.,CASSLSRGFGNTIYF,TGTGCCAGCAGTTTATCGCGGGGTTTCGGAAACACCATATATTTT
.,TRBJ2-2,TRBV15,.,CATSHGSNTGELFF,TGTGCCACCAGCCATGGCAGCAACACCGGGGAGCTGTTTTTT
.,TRBJ1-1,TRBV3-1,.,CASSQEGNGQLNTEAFF,TGTGCCAGCAGCCAAGAGGGGAACGGACAGTTGAACACTGAAGCTTTCTTT
.,TRBJ1-2,TRBV30,.,CAWSWENSLKGYTF,TGTGCCTGGAGCTGGGAGAACAGCTTAAAGGGCTACACCTTC
.,TRBJ2-7,TRBV4-2,.,CASSQDPRGHEQYF,TGTGCCAGCAGCCAAGATCCGAGGGGCCACGAGCAGTACTTC
.,TRBJ2-7,TRBV20-1,.,CSARDQEHYYEQYF,TGCAGTGCTAGAGATCAGGAACACTACTACGAGCAGTACTTC
TRBD2,TRBJ2-1,TRBV9,.,CASSTSGGVSNEQFF,TGTGCCAGCAGCACTAGCGGGGGGGTTTCCAATGAGCAGTTCTTC
.,TRBJ1-6,TRBV20-1,.,CSAREQETSSYNSPLHF,TGCAGTGCTAGAGAGCAGGAAACCAGCTCCTATAATTCACCCCTCCACTTT
.,TRBJ1-3,TRBV29-1,.,CSVLTVGNTIYF,TGCAGCGTCCTGACAGTTGGAAACACCATATATTTT
.,TRBJ1-2,TRBV20-1,.,CSARGGDRSSGGYTF,TGCAGTGCTAGAGGCGGGGACCGGTCTAGCGGTGGCTACACCTTC
.,TRBJ2-7,TRBV7-9,.,CASSLARPEQYF,TGTGCCAGCAGCTTAGCCCGACCAGAGCAGTACTTC
TRBD1,TRBJ1-5,TRBV12-3/TRBV12-4,few,CASSPGGNQPQHF,TGTGCCAGCAGCCCAGGGGGGAATCAGCCCCAGCATTTT
.,TRBJ2-7,TRBV5-4,few,CASSLNNEQYF,TGTGCCAGCAGCTTGAATAACGAGCAGTACTTC
.,TRBJ2-5,TRBV7-9,.,CASSHTGRETQYF,TGTGCCAGCAGCCACACAGGGCGTGAGACCCAGTACTTC
.,TRBJ2-2,TRBV6-5,.,CASKWDHNTGELFF,TGTGCCAGCAAATGGGACCACAACACCGGGGAGCTGTTTTTT
TRBD1,TRBJ2-7,TRBV7-2,.,CASSLIQGHEQYF,TGTGCCAGCAGCTTGATACAGGGGCACGAGCAGTACTTC
.,TRBJ1-2,TRBV14,.,CASSQEGRGNGYTF,TGTGCCAGCAGCCAAGAGGGCAGGGGAAATGGCTACACCTTC
TRBD2,TRBJ2-3,TRBV6-4,.,CASSDSGGAPDTQYF,TGTGCCAGCAGTGATAGCGGGGGGGCTCCAGATACGCAGTATTTT
TRBD1,TRBJ2-3,TRBV5-4,.,CASSQTGESQYF,TGTGCCAGCAGCCAAACAGGGGAATCGCAGTATTTT
.,TRBJ2-1,TRBV6-6,.,CASSYTDGGEQFF,TGTGCCAGCAGTTACACGGACGGCGGTGAGCAGTTCTTC
.,TRBJ1-4,TRBV28,.,CASSLNYKWATTNEKLFF,TGTGCCAGCAGTTTAAACTATAAATGGGCGACAACTAATGAAAAACTGTTTTTT